A single sample gave rise to the 14 T cell receptor beta chains below, sequenced in a study of beta chain features in type 1 diabetes. Sequencing targeted expressed TCRB transcripts, as all isolated RNA had been reverse transcribed. TCRdb's table, derived via immunoSEQ multiplex PCR, lists solely in-frame clones and lacks some. Of 200,000 to 250,000 clones detected, around 68% appear once; the ten largest clones hold roughly 0.048%. The sequenced material came from naive CD4+ T cells from blood. These receptor sequences come from a man aged 25-40 years in good health.

The J gene is TRBJ2-7, the V gene TRBV7-9; 12 bases fit TRBD2. From germline, CDR1 is SEHNR and CDR2 FQNEAQ (reference sequence). The CDR3 runs 15 residues. With V trimmed by 5 bases and J by 5 bases, 7 bases remained unmatched. CDR3 loop: CASSPLAGGSDEQYF. In nucleotides, the CDR3 is TGTGCCAGCAGCCCCCTAGCGGGAGGGTCGGACGAGCAGTACTTC.

This chain connects TRBV29-1 to TRBJ2-3, with a tentative D call TRBD1 (6 bases). V gave up 5 bases and J gave up 1 base, with 13 bases separating them. The CDR3 sequence is 14 residues long. Germline-derived CDR1 and CDR2 are SQVTM and ANQGSEA. The CDR3 DNA follows: TGCAGCGTTTTCTCGAGACAGGGCACAGATACGCAGTATTTT. Its translation: CSVFSRQGTDTQYF.

The J gene is TRBJ1-3, the V gene TRBV30; 7 bases align to TRBD1. The CDR3 has 16 residues. V lost 0 bases to trimming and J lost 0 bases; unmatched junction nucleotides: 5. Germline assignment: CDR1 GTSNPN and CDR2 SVGIG (reference sequence). The CDR3 bases are TGTGCCTGGAGTGTCCGACAGGGAAGCTCTGGAAACACCATATATTTT. Translating gives CAWSVRQGSSGNTIYF.

The chain is built from TRBV7-9 and TRBJ2-1; 12 nucleotides line up with TRBD2. Germline loops: CDR1 SEHNR, CDR2 FQNEAQ (reference sequence). V lost 4 bases and J lost 15; bases outside the gene matches: 10. This CDR3 is built from 14 residues. CDR3 in DNA: TGTGCCAGCAGCTCGGAGACTAGCGGGAGTGTGCCGTTCTTC. Translated, it gives CASSSETSGSVPFF.

The chain employs TRBV11-2 and TRBJ2-7; D uncertain. Trimming took off 5 bases at V and 6 bases at J, with 23 bases between the two ends. Per germline, CDR1 SGHAT and CDR2 FQNNGV. This CDR3 contains 16 residues. The DNA of the CDR3 is TGTGCCAGCAGCCCTCCACGGGCAAGGAAAAGAGGCGAGCAGTACTTC. Encoded protein: CASSPPRARKRGEQYF. Based on the CDR3 plus reference TRBV11-2 and TRBJ2-7, the full variable domain is EAGVAQSPRYKIIEKRQSVAFWCNPISGHATLYWYQQILGQGPKLLIQFQNNGVVDDSQLPKDRFSAERLKGVDSTLKIQPAKLEDSAVYLCASSPPRARKRGEQYFGPGTRLTVT.

V is TRBV18 and J is TRBJ1-5; no reliable D call. The CDR3 has 13 amino acids. Germline-derived CDR1 and CDR2 are KGHSH and LQKENI. V was trimmed by 1 base and J by 8 bases, leaving 9 bases between them. This CDR3 reads CASSPQGKEPQHF. CDR3 DNA: TGTGCCAGCTCACCACAGGGTAAGGAGCCCCAGCATTTT.

This clone was seen a few times. The chain employs TRBV6-5 and TRBJ2-3, with D perhaps TRBD1 (5 bases). V was cut by 2 bases and J by 4 bases, with 10 bases left in between. Looked up from germline, CDR1 is MNHEY and CDR2 is SVGAGI. The CDR3 consists of 14 residues. CDR3 coding DNA: TGTGCCAGCAGTTACGGCAGGGCCGCAGATACGCAGTATTTT. Translation gives CASSYGRAADTQYF.

The chain joins TRBV29-1 to TRBJ2-1; D is possibly TRBD2 (7 bases). Germline V gene sequence: CDR1 SQVTM, CDR2 ANQGSEA. The CDR3 runs 10 residues. The V end lost 4 bases, the J end lost 13 bases, and 11 bases lay between the germline ends. As DNA, the CDR3 is TGCAGCGTTGTAGGGGGGGCTCAGTTCTTC. The encoded protein is CSVVGGAQFF.

This clone was detected a few times. The chain uses TRBV30 and TRBJ2-5; 11 bases fit TRBD2. Germline-derived CDR1 and CDR2 are GTSNPN and SVGIG (reference sequence). The CDR3 totals 16 residues. V lost 8 bases and J lost 2; bases outside the gene matches: 13. CDR3 nucleotides: TGTGCCGGAAGCGGGACTAGCGGAGACATACAAGAGACCCAGTACTTC. Translated, it gives CAGSGTSGDIQETQYF. Full variable domain (outside the CDR3, taken from reference TRBV30 and TRBJ2-5): SQTIHQWPATLVQPVGSPLSLECTVEGTSNPNLYWYRQAAGRGLQLLFYSVGIGQISSEVPQNLSASRPQDRQFILSSKKLLLSDSGFYLCAGSGTSGDIQETQYFGPGTRLLVL.

This clone was recorded only once. This chain connects TRBV9 to TRBJ2-1, with a weak D call TRBD2 (6 bases). Trimming took off 4 bases at V and 4 bases at J, with 18 bases between the two ends. The CDR3 has 16 amino acids. Per germline, CDR1 SGDLS and CDR2 YYNGEE. CDR3 sequence reads: CASSTTLAGSYNEQFF. The DNA for the CDR3 is TGTGCCAGCAGCACAACTCTAGCCGGGAGTTACAATGAGCAGTTCTTC.

This chain links TRBV6-1 with TRBJ2-3; D gene uncertain. The germline V and J ends were trimmed by 5 bases and 4 bases, with 7 bases remaining between them. The CDR3 totals 12 residues. In germline, CDR1 is MNHNS, CDR2 SASEGT. The CDR3 region is CASSQFSDTQYF. In DNA, the CDR3 is TGTGCCAGCAGTCAGTTCTCAGATACGCAGTATTTT.

This clone has only a few counts. The chain links TRBV30 to TRBJ2-1; a weak D match, TRBD2 (5 bases). Germline assignment: CDR1 GTSNPN and CDR2 SVGIG (reference sequence). V shed 0 bases and J shed 7 bases, with 16 bases lying between them. The CDR3 is 15 residues long. Here the CDR3 reads CAWSVLALSRNEQFF. The DNA of the CDR3 is TGTGCCTGGAGTGTGCTAGCACTTTCACGGAATGAGCAGTTCTTC.

This chain connects TRBV30 to TRBJ2-2; tentatively, D is TRBD2 (5 bases). V was cut by 4 bases and J by 0 bases, with 6 bases left in between. The CDR3 loop spans 13 amino acids. Germline V gene lookup returns CDR1 GTSNPN and CDR2 SVGIG (reference sequence). The CDR3 reads CAWTLANTGELFF. CDR3 sequence (DNA): TGTGCCTGGACACTAGCGAACACCGGGGAGCTGTTTTTT.

This clone was observed a handful of times. The chain uses TRBV7-2 and TRBJ2-7; 7 nucleotides agree with TRBD1. The junction had 6 bases not matched to a gene; V was cut back by 5 bases and J by 5 bases. The CDR3 is made up of 13 amino acids. Germline CDR1 is SGHTA and CDR2 is FQGNSA. CDR3 DNA sequence: TGTGCCAGCAGCGGGCGGACAGGAAACGAGCAGTACTTC. Amino acid sequence: CASSGRTGNEQYF. Full variable domain (missing parts from reference TRBV7-2 and TRBJ2-7): GAGVSQSPSNKVTEKGKDVELRCDPISGHTALYWYRQSLGQGLEFLIYFQGNSAPDKSGLPSDRFSAERTGGSVSTLTIQRTQQEDSAVYLCASSGRTGNEQYFGPGTRLTVT.